This T cell receptor beta chain came from a study of post-analysis software for immune sequencing data. Study-wide results and limits: Analysis by F measure revealed that same-batch samples clustered strongly together. In patients, about 5 TRBV segments were more frequent than in controls, with TRBV5-6, TRBV5-1 and TRBV20-1 among them. When compared against controls, multiple sclerosis patients showed significantly lower normalized Chao1 diversity.

V gave up 4 bases and J gave up 8 bases, with 8 bases separating them. This CDR3 has 11 amino acids. In germline, CDR1 is MNHNS, CDR2 SASEGT. Unique molecular identifiers were built into the TCR beta cDNA libraries. Some 500,000 cDNA molecules were recovered from an input of about 0.9 to 10 million T cells. TCRdb itself ran the PCR reads through MiXCR, one entry per CDR3 protein. The sample includes a few hundred thousand distinct CDR3 sequences, roughly 45% seen only once; the top ten take about an eighth. This clonotype has only one observation. Its antigen remains unidentified. Material: blood. The chain links TRBV6-1 to TRBJ1-1; D remains ambiguous. This clonotype was sampled from a girl aged 5 to 17 with multiple sclerosis. The CDR3 nucleotides are TGTGCCAGCAGTGCGGGGTTAGAAGCTTTCTTT. Amino acids: CASSAGLEAFF.